A selection of T cell receptor beta chains follows, all from one sample in a study of blood T cell repertoires in COVID-19. Using immunoSEQ multiplex PCR, the repertoire was profiled, and TCRdb retains in-frame clones only, with some absent. Counted here are 200,000 or so clones, roughly 84% occurring once; the ten biggest clones make up less than 8%. The sequenced sample was PBMCs or T cells enriched from blood (not recorded which). These receptors all come from a young man in a cohort exposed to, infected with or recovered from COVID-19 (not recorded which). Each CDR3 is given with its conserved first and last residue. The order of the fields is D gene, V gene, clone size, J gene, CDR3 length, CDR3 protein, CDR3 DNA. The D gene is left open where the match is weak. The size entry is marked missing in some rows and otherwise reads once, few, many or a size class.

NA,TRBV27,NA,TRBJ2-6,16,CASSLRGQGGANVLTF,TGTGCCAGCAGTTTGCGGGGCCAGGGGGGAGCCAACGTCCTGACTTTC
NA,TRBV29-1,once,TRBJ1-4,13,CSVYVAANEKLFF,TGCAGCGTTTACGTTGCGGCTAATGAAAAACTGTTTTTT
NA,TRBV29-1,NA,TRBJ2-3,16,CSVEGAWGHHTDTQYF,TGCAGCGTTGAAGGGGCATGGGGACACCACACAGATACGCAGTATTTT
TRBD2,TRBV25-1,few,TRBJ2-7,16,CATLSGLAGGPYEQYF,TGTGCCACCCTCAGTGGGTTAGCGGGAGGGCCCTACGAGCAGTACTTC
TRBD1,TRBV14,NA,TRBJ2-1,14,CASSQVGQINEQFF,TGTGCCAGCAGCCAGGTGGGACAGATCAATGAGCAGTTCTTC
TRBD1,TRBV18,NA,TRBJ1-2,13,CATSEGADYGYTF,TGTGCCACCTCCGAGGGGGCTGACTATGGCTACACCTTC
TRBD2,TRBV6-2/TRBV6-3,once,TRBJ2-1,15,CASSLRVAGGNEQFF,TGTGCCAGCAGCCTCAGGGTAGCGGGAGGTAATGAGCAGTTCTTC
TRBD1,TRBV5-1,few,TRBJ2-7,14,CASSNRQGVHEQYF,TGCGCCAGCAGCAACCGACAGGGAGTCCACGAGCAGTACTTC
NA,TRBV2,NA,TRBJ2-2,15,CASRGQGHGTGELFF,TGTGCCAGCAGAGGGCAGGGACACGGGACCGGGGAGCTGTTTTTT
TRBD1,TRBV24-1,NA,TRBJ2-5,14,CATRSTGGQETQYF,TGTGCCACCAGGTCGACAGGGGGCCAAGAGACCCAGTACTTC
TRBD1,TRBV18,NA,TRBJ2-7,16,CASSPRTSGGFYEQYF,TGTGCCAGCTCACCACGAACGTCAGGGGGATTCTACGAGCAGTACTTC
NA,TRBV19,NA,TRBJ1-5,19,CASSIPEDSGTIRGQPQHF,TGTGCCAGTAGTATCCCCGAGGACTCGGGGACTATACGTGGTCAGCCCCAGCATTTT
NA,TRBV4-1,NA,TRBJ2-3,14,CASGTEGGTDTQYF,TGCGCCAGCGGTACGGAGGGTGGTACAGATACGCAGTATTTT
TRBD1,TRBV5-6,NA,TRBJ2-7,15,CASSLGDRPSYEQYF,TGTGCCAGCAGCTTGGGGGACAGGCCCTCCTACGAGCAGTACTTC
TRBD1,TRBV5-4,NA,TRBJ1-2,14,CASSSGQVNYGYTF,TGTGCCAGCAGCTCCGGACAGGTTAACTATGGCTACACCTTC
NA,TRBV18,NA,TRBJ1-2,15,CASSPDTVLNYGYTF,TGTGCCAGCTCACCAGATACAGTGCTTAACTATGGCTACACCTTC
NA,TRBV6-9,NA,TRBJ1-1,13,CASSYRESTEAFF,TGTGCCAGCAGTTACCGGGAGTCCACTGAAGCTTTCTTT
NA,TRBV3-1/TRBV3-2,NA,TRBJ2-3,16,CASSQARGTPGDTQYF,TGTGCCAGCAGCCAAGCGCGCGGGACCCCCGGGGATACGCAGTATTTT
NA,TRBV7-2,NA,TRBJ2-1,14,CASSLQAGYNEQFF,TGTGCCAGCAGCCTACAGGCGGGATACAATGAGCAGTTCTTC
NA,TRBV6-5,NA,TRBJ1-3,14,CASSYARAGNTIYF,TGTGCCAGCAGTTACGCCAGGGCTGGAAACACCATATATTTT
TRBD1,TRBV5-1,NA,TRBJ1-2,15,CASSLGAGGIYGYTF,TGCGCCAGCAGCTTGGGGGCAGGGGGAATCTATGGCTACACCTTC
TRBD1,TRBV9,once,TRBJ2-1,15,CASSAGQGSYNEQFF,TGTGCCAGCAGCGCGGGACAGGGATCCTACAATGAGCAGTTCTTC
NA,TRBV18,NA,TRBJ1-4,14,CASSPRGTAEKLFF,TGTGCCAGCTCACCGAGGGGGACGGCCGAAAAACTGTTTTTT
NA,TRBV11-2,once,TRBJ1-1,14,CASSLSGMNTEAFF,TGTGCCAGCAGCTTATCGGGGATGAACACTGAAGCTTTCTTT
NA,TRBV27,NA,TRBJ2-1,16,CASSLVGVRGIDEQFF,TGTGCCAGCAGTTTAGTGGGGGTTCGCGGGATCGATGAGCAGTTCTTC
TRBD2,TRBV27,NA,TRBJ2-3,15,CASRDRTSDTDTQYF,TGTGCCAGCAGGGACAGGACTAGCGACACAGATACGCAGTATTTT
NA,TRBV19,NA,TRBJ2-7,13,CASSLIRGDEQYF,TGTGCCAGTAGTCTGATAAGGGGCGACGAGCAGTACTTC
NA,TRBV7-3,NA,TRBJ2-5,16,CASSPGTGTRQETQYF,TGTGCCAGCAGCCCCGGCACCGGGACTCGCCAAGAGACCCAGTACTTC
NA,TRBV9,NA,TRBJ1-5,15,CASSPTSGFNQPQHF,TGTGCCAGCAGCCCGACTTCTGGATTCAATCAGCCCCAGCATTTT
NA,TRBV28,NA,TRBJ2-3,15,CASNPVTGVQDTQYF,TGTGCCAGCAATCCCGTCACGGGAGTGCAAGATACGCAGTATTTT
NA,TRBV5-4,NA,TRBJ1-2,13,CASTVSGTGGYTF,TGTGCCAGCACCGTTTCGGGAACCGGGGGCTACACCTTC
TRBD1,TRBV4-1,NA,TRBJ1-2,15,CASSQAGQGARGYTF,TGCGCCAGCAGCCAGGCGGGACAGGGGGCTAGAGGCTACACCTTC
NA,TRBV7-9,NA,TRBJ1-6,15,CASSLQGPFNSPLHF,TGTGCCAGCAGCTTACAGGGGCCGTTCAATTCACCCCTCCACTTT
NA,TRBV20-1,NA,TRBJ1-2,11,CSARGDIPFTF,TGCAGTGCTAGAGGGGACATTCCCTTCACCTTC
NA,TRBV29-1,NA,TRBJ1-5,14,CSVEGGPDNQPQHF,TGCAGCGTTGAAGGGGGCCCGGACAATCAGCCCCAGCATTTT
NA,TRBV28,NA,TRBJ2-5,14,CASSWGVRQETQYF,TGTGCCAGCAGTTGGGGGGTAAGGCAAGAGACCCAGTACTTC
TRBD2,TRBV7-9,NA,TRBJ2-1,19,CASSLPDALAGGSLGEQFF,TGTGCCAGCAGCTTACCCGATGCGTTAGCGGGAGGGTCCCTGGGTGAGCAGTTCTTC
TRBD2,TRBV7-2,few,TRBJ2-7,17,CASSLVTSGRAGGKSFF,TGTGCCAGCAGCTTGGTAACTAGCGGGAGGGCCGGGGGTAAGAGTTTCTTC
TRBD2,TRBV12-3/TRBV12-4,NA,TRBJ2-3,13,CASRKAGADTQYF,TGTGCCAGCAGAAAAGCGGGAGCAGATACGCAGTATTTT
NA,TRBV9,NA,TRBJ1-1,16,CASSSRQMISNTEAFF,TGTGCCAGCAGCTCCAGACAGATGATCTCAAACACTGAAGCTTTCTTT
NA,TRBV7-9,NA,TRBJ2-7,15,CASSLPGGKAYEQYF,TGTGCCAGCAGCTTACCTGGCGGGAAGGCCTACGAGCAGTACTTC
NA,TRBV5-4,NA,TRBJ1-5,15,CASSLFGGSNQPQHF,TGTGCCAGCAGCTTGTTCGGGGGAAGCAATCAGCCCCAGCATTTT
TRBD1,TRBV9,NA,TRBJ1-1,18,CASSVEPRTGGKNTEAFF,TGTGCCAGCAGCGTAGAGCCCCGGACAGGGGGCAAGAACACTGAAGCTTTCTTT
NA,TRBV3-1/TRBV3-2,once,TRBJ1-1,15,CASSQAGGLNTEAFF,TGTGCCAGCAGCCAAGCGGGGGGGTTGAACACTGAAGCTTTCTTT
TRBD1,TRBV4-1,NA,TRBJ1-1,16,CASSHPRTGGHPEAFF,TGCGCCAGCAGCCACCCGCGGACAGGGGGCCACCCTGAAGCTTTCTTT
TRBD1,TRBV5-1,NA,TRBJ2-2,15,CASSLVIGQGGELFF,TGCGCCAGCAGCTTGGTGATCGGACAGGGAGGGGAGCTGTTTTTT
TRBD2,TRBV2,NA,TRBJ2-3,15,CASKGGTSSTDTQYF,TGTGCCAGCAAGGGGGGGACTAGCAGCACAGATACGCAGTATTTT
NA,TRBV6-5,NA,TRBJ1-5,11,CAGLAGGQQHF,TGTGCCGGTCTCGCAGGAGGGCAGCAGCATTTT
TRBD1,TRBV4-2,NA,TRBJ1-5,16,CASSQDADRAFQPQHF,TGTGCCAGCAGCCAAGATGCCGACAGGGCTTTCCAGCCCCAGCATTTT
TRBD2,TRBV7-2,NA,TRBJ2-7,16,CASSLAQTSGSYEQYF,TGTGCCAGCAGCTTAGCCCAGACTAGCGGGAGTTACGAGCAGTACTTC
TRBD1,TRBV19,once,TRBJ2-3,17,CASSTPGQVPTWDTQYF,TGTGCCAGTAGTACACCGGGACAGGTCCCAACTTGGGATACGCAGTATTTT
TRBD2,TRBV7-9,few,TRBJ2-3,16,CASSLTGGRSTDTQYF,TGTGCCAGCAGCTTAACGGGGGGTCGGAGCACAGATACGCAGTATTTT
TRBD2,TRBV2,many,TRBJ2-1,14,CASTGTSGNNEQFF,TGTGCCAGCACCGGGACTAGCGGAAACAATGAGCAGTTCTTC
NA,TRBV28,NA,TRBJ2-7,13,CASREQVSYEQYF,TGTGCCAGCAGAGAACAGGTCTCCTACGAGCAGTACTTC
TRBD1,TRBV3-1/TRBV3-2,NA,TRBJ2-1,15,CASSPDRGPINEQFF,TGTGCCAGCAGCCCGGACAGGGGGCCAATCAATGAGCAGTTCTTC
TRBD1,TRBV20-1,NA,TRBJ1-1,11,CSAEDRVETFF,TGCAGTGCTGAGGACAGGGTAGAAACTTTCTTT